Each of the 16 T cell receptor beta chains below was sequenced from the same sample in a study of T-cell memory formation after mild COVID-19. MiXCR, applied by TCRdb to the 5' RACE reads, yields one record per CDR3 protein. Among 400,000 to 500,000 distinct CDR3 sequences, 20% to 25% were seen once, and the ten largest hold roughly 8.7%. Specimen: PBMCs or a T cell subset sorted from them (not recorded which). The receptors stem from an adult woman who had mild COVID-19 (a few samples of this study predate the infection). Cell type and time point are not known.

This rearrangement joins TRBV5-1 to TRBJ2-7; 10 positions match TRBD2. The CDR3 runs to 17 residues. V trimming: 0 bases; J trimming: 4 bases; junction bases outside the gene matches: 10. Germline V CDR1 and CDR2: SGHRS, YFSETQ. The CDR3 loop is CASSLEEGSGRIYEQYF. The CDR3 bases are TGCGCCAGCAGCTTGGAGGAGGGTAGCGGGAGGATTTACGAGCAGTACTTC.

There are a few counts of this clonotype. The chain joins TRBV5-1 to TRBJ2-7, with a weak D call TRBD2 (6 bases). Trimming removed 1 base at V and 0 bases at J, with 26 bases between. The CDR3 spans 20 residues. The V gene's germline CDR1 is SGHRS and CDR2 YFSETQ. In DNA form, the CDR3 reads TGCGCCAGCAGCTTGAGCTACGTACGCTGGTTTGGGGAGGACTCCTACGAGCAGTACTTC. Its translation is CASSLSYVRWFGEDSYEQYF.

V is TRBV24-1 and J is TRBJ1-5, with D possibly matching TRBD1 (6 bases). This CDR3 has 14 residues. The V end was cut by 3 bases, the J end by 3 bases, with 8 bases between. Germline V gene sequence: CDR1 KGHDR, CDR2 SFDVKD. The CDR3 DNA reads as TGTGCCACCAGTGATAGGACAGTCAATCAGCCCCAGCATTTT. This sequence encodes CATSDRTVNQPQHF.

This clonotype has a handful of counts. The V and J genes are TRBV7-3 and TRBJ2-1; the D gene is possibly TRBD2 (7 bases). The CDR3 totals 17 residues. V was shortened by 5 bases and J by 1 base, with 18 bases between the two germline ends. CDR1 is SGHTA, CDR2 FQGTGA, per germline. The CDR3 DNA follows: TGTGCCAGCAGCCCCCGGGCACGGGGGGCGTCCTACAATGAGCAGTTCTTC. It yields the protein CASSPRARGASYNEQFF.

This clonotype was seen only a few times. The CDR3 nucleotides read TGTGCCAGCAGCTTAATGCGGGGGAGCACAGATACGCAGTATTTT. Protein product: CASSLMRGSTDTQYF. The chain is built from TRBV7-6 and TRBJ2-3, with 7 bases fitting TRBD2. The CDR3 spans 15 residues. The germline V gene encodes CDR1 SGHVS and CDR2 FNYEAQ. Trimming removed 2 bases from V and 0 bases from J; junction bases left unmatched: 2.

In its sample, this clonotype was seen a few times. The rearrangement joins TRBV3-1 to TRBJ2-2; D tentatively fits TRBD1 or TRBD2 (5 bases each). There are 16 residues in the CDR3. V was shortened by 5 bases and J by 0 bases, with 13 bases between the two germline ends. Germline V gives CDR1 LGHDT, CDR2 YNNKEL (reference sequence). CDR3 sequence reads: CASSYYMGPNTGELFF. The CDR3 region has the DNA TGTGCCAGCAGCTATTATATGGGACCGAACACCGGGGAGCTGTTTTTT.

The chain couples TRBV18 to TRBJ2-7; D is perhaps TRBD1 (6 bases). V lost 3 bases, J lost 4 bases, and 16 bases lay in between. The CDR3 has 15 amino acids. The germline V gene encodes CDR1 KGHSH and CDR2 LQKENI. CDR3 sequence reads: CASSPDVGAGYEQYF. The CDR3, as DNA: TGTGCCAGCTCACCCGACGTGGGGGCCGGATACGAGCAGTACTTC.

This clonotype was counted a few times. This chain links TRBV7-2 with TRBJ2-3; TRBD2 might be the D (5 bases). This CDR3 is built from 19 residues. V lost 5 bases and J lost 0, with 24 bases in between. The germline CDR1 and CDR2 sequences are SGHTA and FQGNSA. CDR3 amino acids: CASSPLATRADRSTDTQYF. CDR3 in DNA: TGTGCCAGCAGCCCCCTCGCGACGAGAGCGGACCGTAGCACAGATACGCAGTATTTT.

This clonotype was detected once. V and J are TRBV6-2 or TRBV6-3 and TRBJ1-5; D gene ambiguous. This CDR3 contains 14 residues. V lost 7 bases and J 7 bases, leaving 17 bases between the germline ends. The germline CDR1 and CDR2 sequences are MNHEY and SVGEGT. The CDR3 DNA follows: TGTGCCAGCACCGAGAGGCAATTTCGGCAGCCCCAGCATTTT. Translation: CASTERQFRQPQHF.

The sample holds a few counts of this clonotype. This chain connects TRBV12-3 or TRBV12-4 to TRBJ2-1; 8 nucleotides align to TRBD2. The CDR3 covers 15 residues. V shed 6 bases and J 0 bases; nucleotides not matched to a gene: 4. CDR3 amino acids: CASSHLAGSYNEQFF. The CDR3 nucleotides read TGTGCCAGCAGCCACCTAGCGGGCTCCTACAATGAGCAGTTCTTC.

The chain joins TRBV4-1 to TRBJ2-2; tentatively, D is TRBD1 (5 bases). The germline V gene encodes CDR1 MGHRA and CDR2 YSYEKL. This CDR3 contains 15 residues. The V end lost 0 bases, the J end lost 4 bases, and 9 bases lay between the germline ends. CDR3 nucleotides: TGCGCCAGCAGCCAAGATTCAGGGCCCACCGGGGAGCTGTTTTTT. Its protein is CASSQDSGPTGELFF.

This clonotype came up a few times. This sequence joins TRBV7-3 and TRBJ2-1, with 9 bases aligning to TRBD2. The V gene's germline CDR1 is SGHTA and CDR2 FQGTGA. This CDR3 spans 18 amino acids. V shed 1 base and J 4 bases; nucleotides not matched to a gene: 11. The CDR3 here is CASSLNPPGLAGYNEQFF. As DNA, the CDR3 is TGTGCCAGCAGCTTAAACCCCCCAGGCCTAGCGGGGTACAATGAGCAGTTCTTC. The full variable domain, rest sourced from reference TRBV7-3 and TRBJ2-1, is GAGVSQTPSNKVTEKGKYVELRCDPISGHTALYWYRQSLGQGPEFLIYFQGTGAADDSGLPNDRFFAVRPEGSVSTLKIQRTERGDSAVYLCASSLNPPGLAGYNEQFFGPGTRLTVL.

The sample holds a few counts of this clonotype. V gene TRBV25-1 combines with J gene TRBJ2-7, with D tentatively TRBD1 or TRBD2 (5 bases each). Germline V gene sequence: CDR1 MGHDK, CDR2 SYGVNS. The CDR3 is made up of 14 amino acids. V dropped 3 bases and J dropped 2 bases, with 11 bases sitting between them. CDR3 sequence: CASSDWGIAYEQYF. The CDR3 nucleotides are TGTGCCAGCAGTGATTGGGGGATTGCCTACGAGCAGTACTTC.

The genes are TRBV7-9 and TRBJ1-2, with D possibly TRBD1 on 5 matching bases. Germline loops: CDR1 SEHNR, CDR2 FQNEAQ (reference sequence). Trimming stripped 11 bases from V and 4 bases from J, with 11 bases between. The CDR3 is 11 residues long. Here the CDR3 DNA reads TGTGCCCACCGGGGGACCTATGGCTACACCTTC. Amino acid sequence: CAHRGTYGYTF.

A remark on this clonotype: The CDR3 carries no conserved terminal phenylalanine or tryptophan, so it likely arises from a read error. Because the CDR3's place on the DNA is in doubt, the DNA is left out and the CDR3 is given as listed by TCRdb. The chain employs TRBV20-1 and TRBJ1-1. CDR1 is DFQATT, CDR2 SNEGSKA, per germline (reference sequence). Counting both end residues, the CDR3 totals 11 amino acids. The chain's CDR3 is CSARDALSAVV.

The chain links TRBV29-1 to TRBJ2-1; D gene ambiguous. The CDR3 is made up of 11 amino acids. Trimming cost V 8 bases and J 7 bases, with 12 bases left between them. CDR1 SQVTM and CDR2 ANQGSEA come from the germline V gene. The CDR3 DNA follows: TGCAGCTCATGGGGTTTAAATGAGCAGTTCTTC. It is translated as CSSWGLNEQFF.